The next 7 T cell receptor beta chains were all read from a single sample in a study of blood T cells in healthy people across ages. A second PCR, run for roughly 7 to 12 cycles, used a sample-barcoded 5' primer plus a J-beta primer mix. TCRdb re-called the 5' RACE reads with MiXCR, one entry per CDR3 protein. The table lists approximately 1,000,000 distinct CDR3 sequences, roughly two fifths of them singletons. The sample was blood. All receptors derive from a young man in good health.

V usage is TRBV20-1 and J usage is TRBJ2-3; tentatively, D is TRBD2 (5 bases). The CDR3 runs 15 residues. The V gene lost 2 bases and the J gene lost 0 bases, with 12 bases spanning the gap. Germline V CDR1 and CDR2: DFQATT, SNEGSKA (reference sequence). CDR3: CSARIGSYSTDTQYF. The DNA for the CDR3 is TGCAGTGCTAGAATTGGGAGTTATAGCACAGATACGCAGTATTTT.

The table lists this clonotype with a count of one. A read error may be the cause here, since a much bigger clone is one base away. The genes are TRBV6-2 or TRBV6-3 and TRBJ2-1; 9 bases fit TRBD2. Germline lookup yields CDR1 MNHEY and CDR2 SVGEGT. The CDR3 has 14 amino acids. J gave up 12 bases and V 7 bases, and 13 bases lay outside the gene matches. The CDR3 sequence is CASTITGLASVQFF. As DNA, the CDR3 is TGTGCCAGCACTATAACGGGACTAGCAAGTGTGCAGTTCTTC.

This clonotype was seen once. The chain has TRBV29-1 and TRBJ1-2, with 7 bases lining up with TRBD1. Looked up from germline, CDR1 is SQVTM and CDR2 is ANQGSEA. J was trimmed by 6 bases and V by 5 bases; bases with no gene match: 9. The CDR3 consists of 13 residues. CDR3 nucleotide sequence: TGCAGCGTTTCAGAGGGGGCGCGGAATGGCTACACCTTC. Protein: CSVSEGARNGYTF.

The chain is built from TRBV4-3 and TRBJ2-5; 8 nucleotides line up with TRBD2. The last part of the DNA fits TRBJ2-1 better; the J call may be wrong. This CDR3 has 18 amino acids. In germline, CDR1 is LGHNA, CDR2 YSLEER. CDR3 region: CASSQIAGTPTYQETQFF. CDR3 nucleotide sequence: TGCGCCAGCAGCCAAATAGCGGGAACGCCAACCTACCAAGAGACCCAGTTCTTC.

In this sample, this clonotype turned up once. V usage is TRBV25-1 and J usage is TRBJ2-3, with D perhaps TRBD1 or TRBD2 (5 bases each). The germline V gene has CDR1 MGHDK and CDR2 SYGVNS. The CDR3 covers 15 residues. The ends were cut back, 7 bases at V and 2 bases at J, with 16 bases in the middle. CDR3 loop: CASNRDGRTTDTQYF. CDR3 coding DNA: TGTGCCAGCAATCGGGACGGACGGACCACAGATACGCAGTATTTT.

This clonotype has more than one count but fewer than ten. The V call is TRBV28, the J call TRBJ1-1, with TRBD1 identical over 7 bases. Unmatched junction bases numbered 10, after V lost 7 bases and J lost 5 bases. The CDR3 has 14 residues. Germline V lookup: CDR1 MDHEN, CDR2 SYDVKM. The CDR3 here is CASNPTGRNTEAFF. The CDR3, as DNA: TGTGCCAGCAATCCGACAGGGCGGAATACTGAAGCTTTCTTT. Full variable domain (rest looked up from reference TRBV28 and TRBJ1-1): DVKVTQSSRYLVKRTGEKVFLECVQDMDHENMFWYRQDPGLGLRLIYFSYDVKMKEKGDIPEGYSVSREKKERFSLILESASTNQTSMYLCASNPTGRNTEAFFGQGTRLTVV.

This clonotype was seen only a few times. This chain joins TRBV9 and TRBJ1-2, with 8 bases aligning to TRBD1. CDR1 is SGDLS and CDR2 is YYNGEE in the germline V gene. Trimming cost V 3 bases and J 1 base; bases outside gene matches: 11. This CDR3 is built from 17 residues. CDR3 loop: CASSARIETGVNYGYTF. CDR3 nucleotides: TGTGCCAGCAGCGCGCGTATCGAGACAGGGGTTAACTATGGCTACACCTTC.